This paragraph reports one T cell receptor (beta chain). What it binds is unknown. The CDR3 runs to 14 residues. Germline CDR1 reads SGHNT; CDR2 reads YYREEE (reference sequence). The germline V and J ends were trimmed by 0 bases and 2 bases, with 9 bases remaining between them. This specimen belongs to a study of T cell responses to AZD1222 COVID-19 vaccine. Study summary: Researchers grouped second doses given at about 4 or about 12 weeks into one pool.

General study findings and limits: Baseline testing showed seropositivity in only a handful of AZD1222 recipients. There were vaccine-associated CD4 TCRs across spike, dominant at 160-218 and 743-854.

The repertoire was sequenced with immunoSEQ multiplex PCR; TCRdb's copy has only in-frame clones and lacks some. Counted here are about 140,000 clones, over 85% occurring once; the ten biggest clones make up approximately 1.5%. The chain links TRBV5-4 to TRBJ2-7, with D hard to call. The clonotype comes from an adult in good health. The sample here was peripheral blood, taken on day 0 of AZD1222 vaccination. CDR3 residues: CASSLGADTYEQYF. The CDR3 DNA sequence: TGTGCCAGCAGCTTGGGGGCAGATACCTACGAGCAGTACTTC.